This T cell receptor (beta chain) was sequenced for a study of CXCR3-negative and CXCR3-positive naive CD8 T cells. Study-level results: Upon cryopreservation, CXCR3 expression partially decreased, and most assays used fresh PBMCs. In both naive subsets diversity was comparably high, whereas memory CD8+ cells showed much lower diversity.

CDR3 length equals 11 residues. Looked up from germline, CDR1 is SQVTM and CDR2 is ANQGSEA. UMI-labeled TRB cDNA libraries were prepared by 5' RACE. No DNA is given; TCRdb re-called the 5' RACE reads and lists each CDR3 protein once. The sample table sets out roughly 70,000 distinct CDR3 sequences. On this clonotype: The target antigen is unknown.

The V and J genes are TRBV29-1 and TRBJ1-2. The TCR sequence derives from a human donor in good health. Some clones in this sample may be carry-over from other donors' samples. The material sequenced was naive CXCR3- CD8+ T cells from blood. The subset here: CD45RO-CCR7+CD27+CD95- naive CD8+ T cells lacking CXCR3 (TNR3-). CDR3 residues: CSAGEDHGYTF.